The 2 T cell receptor beta chains below all came from one sample that was sequenced in a study of blood T cells in healthy people across ages. Sample-barcoded 5' priming and a J-beta primer mix drove a second PCR of about 6 to 12 cycles. MiXCR was run by TCRdb on the 5' RACE reads, yielding one entry per CDR3 protein. The table shows some 800,000 distinct CDR3 sequences, with approximately 44% occurring only once. The sequencing input was blood. The receptors were sampled from a man aged 55 to 70 in good health.

This clonotype showed up just a few times. The genes are TRBV12-3 or TRBV12-4 and TRBJ1-2; no reliable D call. Trimming pared 5 bases from V and 8 bases from J, leaving 9 bases between. The CDR3 is made up of 11 amino acids. The CDR3 spells CASSMGNGYTF. CDR3 bases: TGTGCCAGCAGTATGGGGAACGGCTACACCTTC.

The V gene is TRBV11-2, the J gene TRBJ1-2, with D uncertain. This CDR3 has 15 residues. V was clipped by 0 bases and J by 2 bases, with 10 bases between them. Looked up from germline, CDR1 is SGHAT and CDR2 is FQNNGV. The CDR3 sequence: CASSLDGADNYGYTF. For the CDR3, the DNA is TGTGCCAGCAGCTTAGATGGTGCTGACAACTATGGCTACACCTTC.